This entry lists 15 T cell receptor beta chains sequenced from one sample in a study of blood T cell repertoires in COVID-19. Clones were read by immunoSEQ multiplex PCR, and TCRdb kept only the in-frame ones, dropping some. The sample has about 140,000 clones; about four fifths are singletons. Material: peripheral blood. Receptors originate from a human donor in a cohort sampled during active COVID-19.

The chain has TRBV6-6 and TRBJ1-1, with D perhaps matching TRBD1 (5 bases). V was pared by 5 bases and J by 3 bases, with 13 bases between. This CDR3 contains 14 residues. Germline CDR1 MNHNY, CDR2 SVGAGI (reference sequence). The CDR3: CASSGSGGYTEAFF. The CDR3 DNA follows: TGTGCCAGCAGTGGATCCGGGGGATACACTGAAGCTTTCTTT.

The gene calls are TRBV6-2 or TRBV6-3 and TRBJ1-5; 9 bases line up with TRBD1. There are 14 residues in the CDR3. V dropped 5 bases and J dropped 5; count of bases not matched to a gene: 4. Germline CDR1 and CDR2: MNHEY and SVGEGT. The CDR3 protein is CASSRGQGYQPQHF. The DNA for the CDR3 is TGTGCCAGCAGTCGTGGACAGGGGTATCAGCCCCAGCATTTT.

This chain joins TRBV16 and TRBJ2-3; 13 bases are shared with TRBD2. J lost 1 base, V lost 6 bases, and 4 bases had no gene match. The CDR3 loop spans 16 amino acids. Germline V lookup: CDR1 KGHSY, CDR2 FQNENV. Here the CDR3 reads CASSRLAGGGTDTQYF. The DNA of the CDR3 is TGTGCCAGCAGTCGACTAGCGGGAGGAGGCACAGATACGCAGTATTTT.

This clone was detected a few times. The rearrangement uses TRBV3-1 (or the pseudogene TRBV3-2) and TRBJ1-1; D gene ambiguous. V was clipped by 0 bases and J by 1 base, with 3 bases between them. The CDR3 runs 13 residues. Germline values: CDR1 LGHDT, CDR2 YNNKEL (reference sequence). CDR3 sequence (DNA): TGTGCCAGCAGCCAAGATCGGAACACTGAAGCTTTCTTT. This codes for CASSQDRNTEAFF.

There are a few counts of this clone. This rearrangement joins TRBV27 to TRBJ2-1; 10 bases align to TRBD2. The CDR3 has 18 residues. Germline-derived CDR1 and CDR2 are MNHEY and SMNVEV (reference sequence). V gave up 7 bases and J gave up 2 bases; unmatched junction bases: 14. The CDR3 reads CASTPSPLTSGTYNEQFF. The DNA of the CDR3 is TGTGCCAGCACTCCCTCCCCGCTTACTAGCGGGACCTACAATGAGCAGTTCTTC.

This chain connects TRBV11-2 to TRBJ2-1; TRBD2 agrees at 14 bases. V lost 3 bases to trimming and J lost 8 bases; unmatched junction nucleotides: 6. Germline V gene lookup returns CDR1 SGHAT and CDR2 FQNNGV. The CDR3 has 16 amino acids. The CDR3 DNA sequence: TGTGCCAGCAGCTTCGGGACTAGCGGGAGCAAGGATGAGCAGTTCTTC. This translates into CASSFGTSGSKDEQFF.

The V call is TRBV6-1, the J call TRBJ2-2; D is ambiguous. V shed 1 base and J shed 4 bases, with 16 bases lying between them. The germline gives CDR1 MNHNS, CDR2 SASEGT. The CDR3 is 17 amino acids. CDR3 in amino acids: CASSEGISEDVTGELFF. The CDR3 nucleotides read TGTGCCAGCAGTGAAGGAATAAGCGAGGATGTCACCGGGGAGCTGTTTTTT.

The J gene is TRBJ2-1, the V gene TRBV11-1; TRBD2 aligns across 9 bases. V was pared by 1 base and J by 4 bases, with 2 bases of the junction left unmatched. Per the germline V gene, CDR1 is SGHAT and CDR2 is FQDESV (reference sequence). CDR3 length: 15 residues. This CDR3 reads CASSLEAGGYNEQFF. The CDR3 DNA reads TGTGCCAGCAGCTTAGAAGCGGGAGGTTACAATGAGCAGTTCTTC. Full variable domain (outside the CDR3, taken from reference TRBV11-1 and TRBJ2-1): EAEVAQSPRYKITEKSQAVAFWCDPISGHATLYWYRQILGQGPELLVQFQDESVVDDSQLPKDRFSAERLKGVDSTLKIQPAELGDSAMYLCASSLEAGGYNEQFFGPGTRLTVL.

This clone showed up just a few times. J is TRBJ1-1 and V is TRBV27, with 7 bases fitting TRBD1. The germline gives CDR1 MNHEY, CDR2 SMNVEV (reference sequence). CDR3 size: 15 residues. J lost 4 bases, V lost 5 bases, and 10 bases had no gene match. This CDR3 is CASSATQGSGTEAFF. The DNA for the CDR3 is TGTGCCAGCAGTGCCACACAGGGGTCGGGCACTGAAGCTTTCTTT.

The chain combines TRBV6-5 with TRBJ2-7, with 7 bases matching TRBD1. Germline loops: CDR1 MNHEY, CDR2 SVGAGI. Germline trimming cut 6 bases from V and 1 base from J; bases unmatched to any gene: 6. This CDR3 is 14 amino acids long. The DNA for the CDR3 is TGTGCCAGCAGCCCGAACAGGGGATCCTACGAGCAGTACTTC. Protein product: CASSPNRGSYEQYF.

This chain uses TRBV27 with TRBJ1-3; D is perhaps TRBD1 (6 bases). The CDR3 is 15 amino acids. The germline gives CDR1 MNHEY, CDR2 SMNVEV (reference sequence). V lost 2 bases, J lost 0 bases, and 8 bases lay in between. CDR3 region: CASSLRGGSGNTIYF. The CDR3 DNA reads TGTGCCAGCAGTTTACGAGGGGGCTCTGGAAACACCATATATTTT.

J is TRBJ2-1 and V is TRBV5-4; D is unresolved. CDR1 and CDR2 from the germline V gene are SGHNT and YYREEE (reference sequence). The CDR3 loop spans 13 amino acids. Trimming took off 5 bases at V and 4 bases at J, with 10 bases between the two ends. CDR3 protein: CASRPWAYNEQFF. CDR3 nucleotide sequence: TGTGCCAGCAGGCCGTGGGCGTACAATGAGCAGTTCTTC.

This clone was observed once. The chain couples TRBV18 to TRBJ2-3; 13 nucleotides line up with TRBD2. Germline V gene data show CDR1 as KGHSH and CDR2 as LQKENI. The V and J ends lost 4 bases and 5 bases, in that order; junction bases with no gene match: 6. The CDR3 contains 16 residues. The CDR3, as DNA: TGTGCCAGCTCACAAGGGACTAGCGGGATGATAGATACGCAGTATTTT. This gives the protein CASSQGTSGMIDTQYF.

This clone was recorded a few times. J is TRBJ1-3 and V is TRBV7-2, with TRBD1 as a possible D gene (6 bases). Germline CDR1 reads SGHTA; CDR2 reads FQGNSA. Trimming took off 7 bases at V and 4 bases at J, with 14 bases between the two ends. This CDR3 has 14 residues. The CDR3 here is CASTVRGAGNTIYF. CDR3 DNA: TGTGCCAGCACCGTTCGGGGGGCAGGAAACACCATATATTTT.

The chain links TRBV19 to TRBJ1-5; 7 bases match TRBD1. This CDR3 contains 16 residues. The germline V gene encodes CDR1 LNHDA and CDR2 SQIVND (reference sequence). V lost 2 bases and J lost 0; bases outside the gene matches: 4. The CDR3: CASSILGGYSNQPQHF. The CDR3, as DNA: TGTGCCAGTAGTATACTAGGGGGCTATAGCAATCAGCCCCAGCATTTT. Together with reference TRBV19 and TRBJ1-5, the CDR3 gives the full variable domain: DGGITQSPKYLFRKEGQNVTLSCEQNLNHDAMYWYRQDPGQGLRLIYYSQIVNDFQKGDIAEGYSVSREKKESFPLTVTSAQKNPTAFYLCASSILGGYSNQPQHFGDGTRLSIL.